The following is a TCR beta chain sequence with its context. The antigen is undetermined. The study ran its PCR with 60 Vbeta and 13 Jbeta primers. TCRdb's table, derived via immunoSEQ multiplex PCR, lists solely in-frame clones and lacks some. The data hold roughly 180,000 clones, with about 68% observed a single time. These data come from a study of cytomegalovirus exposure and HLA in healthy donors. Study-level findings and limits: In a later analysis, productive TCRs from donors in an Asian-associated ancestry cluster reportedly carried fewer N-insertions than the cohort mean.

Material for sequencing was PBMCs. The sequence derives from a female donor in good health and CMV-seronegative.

The DNA of the CDR3 is TGTGCCAGCAGCCAAGATTGGCGGGGCGCAGATACGCAGTATTTT. Amino acids: CASSQDWRGADTQYF. The chain couples TRBV4-2 to TRBJ2-3, with D possibly TRBD2 on 6 matching bases. Trimming took 0 bases from V and 4 from J, leaving 11 bases between them. The CDR3 is 15 amino acids. Germline V lookup: CDR1 LGHNA, CDR2 YNFKEQ.